The 2 T cell receptor beta chains below come from one sample, sequenced in a study of vaccination effects on CD4 cells after COVID-19 (dated 2022 in TCRdb). To identify antigen-specific CD4+ T cell clonotypes by their expansion, the ViraFEST assay first stimulated PBMC with viral peptide pools and then applied TCR sequencing. After around ten days of culture, CD4+ T cells were isolated with the EasySep CD4+ T cell isolation kit. Participants received two doses of either the BNT162b2 or the mRNA-1273 mRNA SARS-CoV-2 vaccine. Their antigen targets remain unknown. The library was made by the immunoSEQ multiplex PCR assay. The table was pulled from immuneACCESS by TCRdb, which kept in-frame rearrangements only. Such tables lose some clones; where checked, under half of the loss comes from unresolved V genes, and the rest has no known cause. Within this sample are 25,000 to 40,000 clones, with less than 80% of them counted one time only. The leading ten clones occupy 8.7% of the sample.

Sequenced here: CD4+ T cells from PBMCs cultured with SARS-CoV-2 spike peptides, sampled after COVID-19 vaccination. The sample's cell subset or site, from its label and the paper: SARS-CoV-2 spike overlapping peptide pool stimulation. These receptors all stem from a human donor who received a COVID-19 vaccine.

The genes are TRBV5-1 and TRBJ1-4; D perhaps matches TRBD1 (6 bases). CDR1 and CDR2 from the germline V gene are SGHRS and YFSETQ. The CDR3 consists of 15 residues. The V end lost 5 bases, the J end lost 3 bases, and 14 bases lay between the germline ends. The CDR3: CASSFVQGANEKLFF. Written as DNA, the CDR3 is TGCGCCAGCAGTTTTGTACAGGGTGCTAATGAAAAACTGTTTTTT.

The chain has TRBV6-6 and TRBJ2-7; D is tentatively TRBD1 or TRBD2 (7 bases each). V shed 7 bases and J shed 2 bases, with 15 bases lying between them. Germline V gives CDR1 MNHNY, CDR2 SVGAGI (reference sequence). There are 14 residues in the CDR3. DNA of the CDR3: TGTGCCAGCACCCAGGGGGGGGTCACCTACGAGCAGTACTTC. As protein: CASTQGGVTYEQYF.